This TCR beta chain was sequenced in a study of T cell changes during pregnancy in multiple sclerosis. Germline V gene data show CDR1 as DFQATT and CDR2 as SNEGSKA (reference sequence). The CDR3 runs to 8 residues. Generated by immunoSEQ multiplex PCR, the TCRdb table keeps only in-frame clones and is missing some. The sample lists more than 65,000 clones, 75% to 90% occurring once. In the case of this clone: Its ends do not fully match the called genes, so a read error is possible.

Sequences were derived from peripheral blood, sampled after pregnancy. The chain is built from TRBV20-1 and TRBJ1-2, with D uncertain. This TCR came from a female donor in good health, enrolled as a control in a pregnancy study. In nucleotides, the CDR3 is TGCAGTGCTACATATGGCTCCTTC. Protein sequence: CSATYGSF.